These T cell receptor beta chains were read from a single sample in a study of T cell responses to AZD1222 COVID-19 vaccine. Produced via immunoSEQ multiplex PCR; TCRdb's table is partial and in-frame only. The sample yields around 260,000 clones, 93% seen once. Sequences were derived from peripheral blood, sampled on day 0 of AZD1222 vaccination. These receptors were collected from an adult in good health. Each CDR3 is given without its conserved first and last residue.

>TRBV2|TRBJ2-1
ASRNRPYNEQF
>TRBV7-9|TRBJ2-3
ASSPSGGEVTDTQY
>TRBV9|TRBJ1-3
ASSVGNSGNTIY
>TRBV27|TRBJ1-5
ASSRDRGYQPQH
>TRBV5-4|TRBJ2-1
ASSLAQHPFKEQF
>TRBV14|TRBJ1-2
ASSQKGGRGYT
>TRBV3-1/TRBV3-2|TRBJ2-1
ASSPILGSPYNEQF
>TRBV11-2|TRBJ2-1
ASSLLTYFSYNEQF
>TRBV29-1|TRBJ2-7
SVEGERLDEQY
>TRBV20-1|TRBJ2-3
SAREVDTQY
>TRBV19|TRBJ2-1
ASSPRLAGAALPYNEQF
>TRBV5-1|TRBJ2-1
ASSPDRSSYNEQF
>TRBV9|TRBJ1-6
ASSPGGINNSPLH
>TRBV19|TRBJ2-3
ASSPGTSGSTDTQY
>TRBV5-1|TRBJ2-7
ASSGRSADWVYEQY
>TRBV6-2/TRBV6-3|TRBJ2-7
ASSYSIRASEQY
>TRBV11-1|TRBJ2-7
ASSRGGPYEQY
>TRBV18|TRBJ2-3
ASSPARTSGGTTDTQY
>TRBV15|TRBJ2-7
ATSRIETSYEQY
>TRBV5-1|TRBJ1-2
ASSSLDSDIYGYT
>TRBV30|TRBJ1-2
AWSPAPNYGYT
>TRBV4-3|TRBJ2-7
ASSRSTVDYEQY
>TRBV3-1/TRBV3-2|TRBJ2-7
ASSQRWSGSYEQY
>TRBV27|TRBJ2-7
ASSRGTVSSYEQY
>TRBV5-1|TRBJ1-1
ASSRGPLTEAF
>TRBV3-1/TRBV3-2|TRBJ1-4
ASSPSGDEKLF
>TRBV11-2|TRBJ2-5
ASSSDRGRVKTQY
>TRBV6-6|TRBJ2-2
ASRETGDSGELF
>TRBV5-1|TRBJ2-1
ASSFGLAGDNEQF
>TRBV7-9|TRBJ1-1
ASSPQGPDTEAF
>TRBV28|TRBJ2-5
ASSLGRVETQY
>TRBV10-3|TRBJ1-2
AIRDSLNYGYT
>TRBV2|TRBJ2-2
ASSLDRGTTGELF
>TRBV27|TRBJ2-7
ASSYRRGSGYEQY
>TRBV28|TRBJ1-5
ASTYGRAPEEPQH
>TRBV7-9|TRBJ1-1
ASSLAGTDTEAF
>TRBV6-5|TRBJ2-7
ASSPSGTYSYEQY
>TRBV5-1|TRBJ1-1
ASSLGKNTEAF
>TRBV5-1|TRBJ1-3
ASSLVGTGDGNTIY
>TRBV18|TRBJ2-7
ASSSASYYEQY
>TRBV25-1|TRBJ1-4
ASSVYEKLF
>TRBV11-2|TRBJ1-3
ASSLRDGNTIY
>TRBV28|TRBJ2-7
ASHLAGWDEQY
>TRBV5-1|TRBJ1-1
ASSGPGGAPDTEAF
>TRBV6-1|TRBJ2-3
ASSELAGGPDTQY
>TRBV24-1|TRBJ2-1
ATSDFPAPGHRPGPYNEQF